The rows below give T cell receptor beta chains drawn from one sample of a study of response to subunit inactivated influenza vaccine. TCRdb reprocessed the RT-PCR reads with MiXCR, giving one entry per CDR3 protein. The data show fewer than 350,000 distinct CDR3 sequences, 20% to 25% seen once. Sample: PBMCs from blood, taken 21 months after vaccination. The receptors come from a man in his fifties or sixties who received an inactivated influenza vaccine. Each CDR3 is given with its conserved first and last residue. Each record gives: V gene, J gene, clone size, D gene, CDR3 protein, CDR3 DNA. The D gene is left open where the match is weak. Not all rows give a size; the values are once, few, many and, for expanded clones, a class.

TRBV5-1	TRBJ1-2	-	-	CASSLEAGGDARYTF	TGCGCCAGCAGCTTGGAAGCGGGGGGCGATGCCCGCTACACCTTC
TRBV20-1	TRBJ2-4	few	-	CSANLLSSGNIQYF	TGCAGTGCAAATCTGCTGAGCTCGGGGAACATTCAGTACTTC
TRBV4-1	TRBJ1-2	few	TRBD1	CASSQTGAGSLYGYTF	TGCGCCAGCAGCCAAACAGGGGCAGGAAGCCTCTATGGCTACACCTTC
TRBV20-1	TRBJ1-2	many	-	CSARDFGTTGYGYTF	TGCAGTGCTAGAGATTTTGGCACGACGGGCTATGGCTACACCTTC
TRBV7-3	TRBJ1-1	-	-	CASSLLDMSRTEAFF	TGTGCCAGCAGCTTATTGGACATGAGTCGCACTGAAGCTTTCTTT
TRBV12-3/TRBV12-4	TRBJ1-1	many	-	CASSFAGTGNTEAFF	TGTGCCAGCAGTTTTGCAGGGACCGGGAACACTGAAGCTTTCTTT
TRBV5-8	TRBJ2-4	many	-	CASSPGRGAKNIQYF	TGTGCCAGCAGCCCGGGCCGGGGGGCCAAAAACATTCAGTACTTC
TRBV20-1	TRBJ1-1	few	TRBD1	CSARVGQGETEAFF	TGCAGTGCTAGAGTAGGCCAGGGGGAGACTGAAGCTTTCTTT
TRBV6-2/TRBV6-3	TRBJ2-7	-	TRBD1	CAGSYRDRHYEQYF	TGTGCCGGCAGTTACCGGGACAGGCACTACGAGCAGTACTTC
TRBV20-1	TRBJ2-2	few	-	CSARAYSRGPSLTGELFF	TGCAGTGCTAGGGCCTACTCAAGGGGACCCAGCCTCACCGGGGAGCTGTTTTTT
TRBV3-1	TRBJ1-1	few	-	CASSQAFGQMNTEAFF	TGTGCCAGCAGCCAAGCGTTTGGACAGATGAACACTGAAGCTTTCTTT
TRBV4-2	TRBJ2-7	-	TRBD1	CASSPSGQGDLWEQYF	TGTGCCAGCAGCCCATCCGGACAGGGGGATTTATGGGAGCAGTACTTC
TRBV6-2/TRBV6-3	TRBJ2-6	-	-	CASRSGVSGANVLTF	TGTGCCAGCAGATCAGGTGTCTCTGGGGCCAACGTCCTGACTTTC
TRBV5-1	TRBJ2-1	many	TRBD2	CASSLDLAAYNEQFF	TGCGCCAGCAGCTTGGATCTAGCGGCCTACAATGAGCAGTTCTTC
TRBV21-1	TRBJ1-5	many	-	CASSKDKGARQPQHF	TGTGCCAGCAGCAAAGATAAGGGGGCACGTCAGCCCCAGCATTTT
TRBV9	TRBJ1-6	few	-	CASSVGADAYNSPLHF	TGTGCCAGCAGCGTAGGGGCAGATGCCTATAATTCACCCCTCCACTTT
TRBV7-2	TRBJ1-2	-	-	CASTIMTGDYGYTF	TGTGCCAGCACCATTATGACAGGCGACTATGGCTACACCTTC
TRBV5-1	TRBJ1-1	-	-	CASSLGSTNTEAFF	TGCGCCAGCAGCTTGGGGTCAACGAACACTGAAGCTTTCTTT
TRBV7-8	TRBJ1-5	few	-	CASSLSQGPGQPQHF	TGTGCCAGCAGCTTATCTCAGGGTCCGGGCCAGCCCCAGCATTTT
TRBV7-2	TRBJ2-1	-	-	CASSFVPGSYNEQFF	TGTGCCAGCAGCTTTGTGCCGGGCTCCTACAATGAGCAGTTCTTC
TRBV12-3/TRBV12-4	TRBJ1-2	many	TRBD1	CASRYTGTGNGYTF	TGTGCCAGCAGGTACACCGGGACAGGGAATGGCTACACCTTC
TRBV30	TRBJ1-6	few	-	CAWSTRTGAPLHF	TGTGCCTGGAGTACCCGGACCGGGGCACCCCTCCACTTT
TRBV29-1	TRBJ2-3	once	TRBD1	CSLRVLARTGANTDTQYF	TGCAGCCTCCGTGTTCTTGCGCGGACAGGGGCGAACACAGATACGCAGTATTTT
TRBV27	TRBJ1-2	-	-	CASSSTGSFGSPGGYTF	TGTGCCAGCAGTTCAACGGGGTCGTTTGGCTCTCCGGGAGGCTACACCTTC
TRBV29-1	TRBJ2-3	few	-	CSVNGGKRTDTQYF	TGCAGCGTGAATGGCGGAAAACGCACAGATACGCAGTATTTT
TRBV12-3/TRBV12-4	TRBJ1-2	-	-	CASSFGTGLLGSGYTF	TGTGCCAGCAGTTTCGGTACTGGGCTTCTAGGTAGTGGCTACACCTTC
TRBV28	TRBJ2-5	-	-	CASSLISGLQETQYF	TGTGCCAGCAGTTTAATCTCTGGGCTACAAGAGACCCAGTACTTC
TRBV3-1	TRBJ2-3	few	TRBD2	CASSRGLVDADTQYF	TGTGCCAGCAGCCGCGGACTAGTTGATGCAGATACGCAGTATTTT
TRBV24-1	TRBJ1-5	-	-	CATSDHDQPQHF	TGTGCCACCAGTGACCACGATCAGCCCCAGCATTTT
TRBV29-1	TRBJ2-2	-	-	CSVGQADTGELFF	TGCAGCGTTGGACAGGCGGACACCGGGGAGCTGTTTTTT
TRBV20-1	TRBJ1-4	-	-	CSAREEKLFF	TGCAGTGCTAGGGAGGAAAAACTGTTTTTT
TRBV12-3/TRBV12-4	TRBJ2-5	many	-	CASSLKYQETQYF	TGTGCCAGCAGTTTAAAGTACCAAGAGACCCAGTACTTC
TRBV14	TRBJ2-4	-	-	CASSQLGLAKNIQYF	TGTGCCAGCAGCCAACTGGGGCTAGCCAAAAACATTCAGTACTTC
TRBV28	TRBJ2-7	-	-	CASSLSRVSGEQYF	TGTGCCAGCAGCCTCTCCAGGGTTTCAGGCGAGCAGTACTTC
TRBV2	TRBJ1-2	many	TRBD1	CASSAGQGLFGYTF	TGTGCCAGCAGTGCGGGACAGGGGCTTTTTGGCTACACCTTC